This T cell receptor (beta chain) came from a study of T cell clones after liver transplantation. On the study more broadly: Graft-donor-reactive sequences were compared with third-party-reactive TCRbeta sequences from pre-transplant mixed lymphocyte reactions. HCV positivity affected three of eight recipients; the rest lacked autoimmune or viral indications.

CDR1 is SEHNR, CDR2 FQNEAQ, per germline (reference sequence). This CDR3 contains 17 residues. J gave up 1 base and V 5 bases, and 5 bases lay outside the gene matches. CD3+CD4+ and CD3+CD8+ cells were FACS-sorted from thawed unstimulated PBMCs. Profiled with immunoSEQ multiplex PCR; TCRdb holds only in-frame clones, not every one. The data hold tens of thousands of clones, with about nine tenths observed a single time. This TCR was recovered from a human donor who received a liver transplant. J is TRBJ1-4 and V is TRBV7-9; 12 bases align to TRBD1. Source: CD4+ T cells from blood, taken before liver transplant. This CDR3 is CASSEGQGAVTNEKLFF. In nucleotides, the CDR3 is TGTGCCAGCAGCGAGGGACAGGGGGCTGTAACTAATGAAAAACTGTTTTTT.